The 13 T cell receptor beta chains given below trace back to one sample, sequenced in a study of shared clonotypes between healthy human individuals (dated by TCRdb to about 2020). Receptor amplification or capture employed the immunoSEQ multiplex PCR assay. The source is immuneACCESS, and TCRdb retained only in-frame sequences with V and J called. Part of the clones is not carried over; for the studies checked, unresolved V genes explain less than half of this, and the remainder is unexplained. The sample data list some 2.1 million clones, and roughly 93% of these were observed just once. Of the sample, under 2% is held by the ten largest clones. CD8 naive samples were CD45RO-negative cells positively selected for CCR7, giving a CD45RA+CCR7+ population that excluded TemRA cells. Sequences were obtained from naive CD8+ T cells from PBMCs. The cell subset or site tag for this specimen amounts to: CD45RA+CCR7+. The receptors stem from a man between 18 and 29 years old in good health. Some clones in this sample may be carry-over from other donors' samples.

This clone was recorded once. The chain recombines TRBV29-1 with TRBJ1-3; D may be TRBD1 (5 bases). Germline values: CDR1 SQVTM, CDR2 ANQGSEA. V shed 2 bases and J shed 1 base, with 6 bases lying between them. CDR3 size: 13 residues. CDR3 residues: CSVESGSGNTIYF. The CDR3 DNA sequence: TGCAGCGTTGAATCAGGGTCTGGAAACACCATATATTTT.

J is TRBJ2-7 and V is TRBV6-1; D perhaps matches TRBD2 (7 bases). Trimming stripped 4 bases from V and 4 bases from J, with 20 bases between. Germline assignment: CDR1 MNHNS and CDR2 SASEGT. The CDR3 consists of 16 residues. The CDR3 nucleotides are TGTGCCAGCAGTGCGCGCAGGGAGGGGGATTGGTACGAGCAGTACTTC. This sequence encodes CASSARREGDWYEQYF.

The CDR3 DNA sequence: TGTGCCAGCAGTTTGGGGGAGCCCAATGAGCAGTTCTTC. Residues: CASSLGEPNEQFF. This chain connects TRBV25-1 to TRBJ2-1, with D perhaps matching TRBD1 or TRBD2 (5 bases each). In germline, CDR1 is MGHDK, CDR2 SYGVNS. Trimming removed 5 bases from V and 6 bases from J, with 11 bases in between. This CDR3 contains 13 residues.

Regarding this clone: This sample also contains other DNA sequences that code for the same CDR3. The J gene is TRBJ2-2, the V gene TRBV5-1; D is undetermined. This CDR3 has 13 amino acids. With 4 bases removed from V and 3 bases from J, the gap between germline ends came to 7 bases. Germline CDR1 and CDR2: SGHRS and YFSETQ. CDR3 sequence (DNA): TGCGCCAGCAGCCTATCGGACACCGGGGAGCTGTTTTTT. This gives the protein CASSLSDTGELFF.

The V and J genes are TRBV9 and TRBJ2-1; 8 nucleotides agree with TRBD2. Germline CDR1 reads SGDLS; CDR2 reads YYNGEE. V shed 3 bases and J 3 bases; nucleotides not matched to a gene: 11. The CDR3 totals 17 residues. As DNA, the CDR3 is TGTGCCAGCAGCGCTATCCCTAGCGGGCAGCTCTACAATGAGCAGTTCTTC. As protein: CASSAIPSGQLYNEQFF.

This clone was detected only once. The genes are TRBV5-4 and TRBJ1-2; D call uncertain. V was pared by 3 bases and J by 6 bases, with 9 bases between. Germline-derived CDR1 and CDR2 are SGHNT and YYREEE (reference sequence). The CDR3 loop spans 12 amino acids. The CDR3 loop reads CASSYNVNGYTF. The CDR3 region has the DNA TGTGCCAGCAGCTATAATGTGAATGGCTACACCTTC.

The J gene is TRBJ2-7, the V gene TRBV6-1; D might be TRBD1 or TRBD2, each matching 6 bases. The V gene lost 5 bases and the J gene lost 0 bases, with 11 bases spanning the gap. Germline CDR1 and CDR2: MNHNS and SASEGT. CDR3 length: 14 amino acids. The CDR3 DNA reads as TGTGCCAGCAGTTTAAGGGGGGCCTCCTACGAGCAGTACTTC. This gives the protein CASSLRGASYEQYF.

CDR3 region: CASSVGRGLPLLPNEQFF. In DNA form, the CDR3 reads TGTGCCAGCAGCGTAGGGAGGGGACTACCTCTTTTGCCCAATGAGCAGTTCTTC. The J gene is TRBJ2-1, the V gene TRBV9; 7 positions match TRBD2. Looked up from germline, CDR1 is SGDLS and CDR2 is YYNGEE. The CDR3 has 18 amino acids. V dropped 0 bases and J dropped 6; count of bases not matched to a gene: 15.

V and J are TRBV10-1 and TRBJ2-7, with 14 bases aligning to TRBD2. The CDR3 runs to 15 residues. Trimming took 0 bases from V and 12 from J; bases not matched to a gene: 7. The germline gives CDR1 WNHNN, CDR2 SYGVQD (reference sequence). For the CDR3, the DNA is TGCGCCAGCAGTGAGTCAAGACTAGCGGGAGGGATATGGTACTTC. This codes for CASSESRLAGGIWYF.

This clone has only one observation. The chain links TRBV4-2 to TRBJ2-5; D remains unclear. The J call may be wrong; the DNA end is better matched by TRBJ2-7. The germline V gene encodes CDR1 LGHNA and CDR2 YNFKEQ. The CDR3 sequence is 14 residues long. CDR3 DNA: TGTGCCAGCAGCCAAGGCCCCGGAAGCTACGAGCAGTACTTC. This gives the protein CASSQGPGSYEQYF.

Concerning this clone itself: The same CDR3 can be traced to other DNA sequences in this sample. This chain joins TRBV27 and TRBJ2-2; D is ambiguous. The germline V gene has CDR1 MNHEY and CDR2 SMNVEV (reference sequence). The CDR3 sequence is 13 residues long. Trimming left V 5 bases short and J 3 bases short, with 7 bases between. The CDR3 spells CASSRQYTGELFF. In DNA form, the CDR3 reads TGTGCCAGCAGTCGTCAATACACCGGGGAGCTGTTTTTT.

The rearrangement links TRBV6-1 to TRBJ1-2, with D unresolved. The V end lost 1 base, the J end lost 8 bases, and 17 bases lay between the germline ends. The CDR3 length is 15 residues. Germline V lookup: CDR1 MNHNS, CDR2 SASEGT. The CDR3 loop is CASSEDPHGIYGYTF. DNA of the CDR3: TGTGCCAGCAGTGAAGACCCGCACGGGATTTACGGCTACACCTTC.

Details on this clone: The sample holds other DNA sequences that translate to the same CDR3. The rearrangement links TRBV29-1 to TRBJ2-2; D is unresolved. Germline V gene sequence: CDR1 SQVTM, CDR2 ANQGSEA. There are 11 residues in the CDR3. The V end was cut by 6 bases, the J end by 2 bases, with 4 bases between. CDR3 sequence reads: CSVRNTGELFF. The CDR3 DNA reads TGCAGCGTCAGAAACACCGGGGAGCTGTTTTTT.